This T cell receptor beta chain was identified during a study of T cells after yellow fever vaccination. Study in general: Fractions with few cells were prepared using SMART-Seq v4 Ultra Low Input.

This CDR3 is 17 amino acids long. Per the germline V gene, CDR1 is MNHEY and CDR2 is SVGAGI. The V gene end was trimmed by 0 bases and the J gene end by 1 base; junction bases not matched to a gene: 3. Study results and caveats: When the response was secondary, it was weaker but reached its peak faster, day 5 versus 15.

This clonotype was observed a few times. No antigen is known for it. TCRdb processed the 5' RACE reads anew with MiXCR; each CDR3 protein has one entry. The profile covers under 550,000 distinct CDR3 sequences, with about a fifth appearing a single time and roughly 16% taken by the ten largest. This chain uses TRBV6-5 with TRBJ2-5; 12 bases are shared with TRBD2. The origin of this receptor is a man aged 18-30 years who received the YFV17D yellow fever vaccine. The sample in question was PBMCs, obtained roughly 20 days after the first yellow fever vaccination. For the CDR3, the DNA is TGTGCCAGCAGTTACTCTTCTAGCGGGGGGGCCCAAGAGACCCAGTACTTC. It yields the protein CASSYSSSGGAQETQYF.